The 21 T cell receptor beta chains presented below share a single source sample, sequenced in a study of blood T cell repertoires in COVID-19. Clones were sequenced by immunoSEQ multiplex PCR, and TCRdb holds only the in-frame ones, with some missing. This table has roughly 300,000 clones, 70% to 90% appearing once. The specimen sequenced was peripheral blood. The receptors were gathered from a young man who had recovered from COVID-19.

The chain employs TRBV19 and TRBJ2-6; no reliable D call. The CDR3 loop spans 15 amino acids. Trimming left V 1 base short and J 2 bases short, with 6 bases between. Germline V gene sequence: CDR1 LNHDA, CDR2 SQIVND (reference sequence). CDR3 sequence (DNA): TGTGCCAGTAGTATAGTGTCCACTGGGGCCAACGTCCTGACTTTC. Translating gives CASSIVSTGANVLTF. The entire variable domain, with the rest obtained from reference TRBV19 and TRBJ2-6, is as follows: DGGITQSPKYLFRKEGQNVTLSCEQNLNHDAMYWYRQDPGQGLRLIYYSQIVNDFQKGDIAEGYSVSREKKESFPLTVTSAQKNPTAFYLCASSIVSTGANVLTFGAGSRLTVL.

The gene calls are TRBV4-1 and TRBJ2-7; D is perhaps TRBD1 (5 bases). Trimming took 0 bases from V and 2 from J, leaving 20 bases between them. The CDR3 is made up of 18 amino acids. Per germline, CDR1 MGHRA and CDR2 YSYEKL. In DNA, the CDR3 is TGCGCCAGCAGCCAAGATTACGTACCCGCGACAGTCCCCTACGAGCAGTACTTC. It codes for CASSQDYVPATVPYEQYF.

In nucleotides, the CDR3 is TGTGCCAGCAGCGTAGACGGGGAGCCTGCAACTAATGAAAAACTGTTTTTT. Its translation is CASSVDGEPATNEKLFF. The chain joins TRBV9 to TRBJ1-4; D not certain. This CDR3 has 17 amino acids. The V gene lost 0 bases and the J gene lost 0 bases, with 12 bases spanning the gap. Germline CDR1 reads SGDLS; CDR2 reads YYNGEE.

This clone was seen a few times. The rearrangement links TRBV3-1 (or the pseudogene TRBV3-2) to TRBJ2-7; 12 nucleotides line up with TRBD2. After removal of 1 base from V and 7 bases from J, the junction contained 5 bases not matched to a gene. Germline values: CDR1 LGHDT, CDR2 YNNKEL (reference sequence). The CDR3 runs 15 residues. CDR3 region: CASSQGGLAGREQYF. CDR3 bases: TGTGCCAGCAGCCAAGGGGGACTAGCGGGCAGGGAGCAGTACTTC.

The chain combines TRBV3-1 (or the pseudogene TRBV3-2) with TRBJ2-5, with 7 nucleotides matching TRBD2. The CDR3 is made up of 15 amino acids. The V and J ends lost 0 bases and 4 bases, in that order; junction bases with no gene match: 5. Germline V gene lookup returns CDR1 LGHDT and CDR2 YNNKEL (reference sequence). The CDR3 DNA is TGTGCCAGCAGCCAAGATCGCGGGAGAGGAGAGACCCAGTACTTC. Translation gives CASSQDRGRGETQYF.

The CDR3 sequence is CASSPGTSGSSETQYF. The CDR3 nucleotides read TGTGCCAGCTCACCTGGGACTAGCGGGAGTTCAGAGACCCAGTACTTC. The chain couples TRBV18 to TRBJ2-5; 14 bases align to TRBD2. There are 16 residues in the CDR3. The germline gives CDR1 KGHSH, CDR2 LQKENI. The V segment lost 3 bases and the J segment 4 bases; nucleotides outside the gene matches: 4.

This clone has just a few counts. This sequence joins TRBV7-9 and TRBJ1-2; D uncertain. The V end lost 1 base, the J end lost 2 bases, and 8 bases lay between the germline ends. The CDR3 is 14 amino acids. CDR1 and CDR2 (germline): SEHNR, FQNEAQ (reference sequence). CDR3 sequence reads: CASSLGLLNYGYTF. The CDR3, as DNA: TGTGCCAGCAGCTTAGGACTGCTGAACTATGGCTACACCTTC.

The V and J genes are TRBV28 and TRBJ1-5; 8 positions agree with TRBD1. V shed 6 bases, J shed 7 bases, and the junction held 11 bases outside the gene matches. The length of the CDR3 is 15 residues. Germline lookup yields CDR1 MDHEN and CDR2 SYDVKM. DNA of the CDR3: TGTGCCAGCAGCCCCGGGCAGGGGGCCCGACAGCCCCAGCATTTT. It translates to CASSPGQGARQPQHF.

The chain is built from TRBV6-6 and TRBJ1-2; D might be TRBD1 (6 bases). Germline V gene data show CDR1 as MNHNY and CDR2 as SVGAGI (reference sequence). The CDR3 has 17 residues. The V gene lost 5 bases and the J gene lost 5 bases, with 24 bases spanning the gap. The chain's CDR3 is CASSPIGQSNPEYGYTF. Written as DNA, the CDR3 is TGTGCCAGCAGTCCCATAGGACAGTCGAACCCCGAATATGGCTACACCTTC.

This chain joins TRBV10-3 and TRBJ2-1; D ambiguous. Trimming removed 5 bases at V and 2 bases at J, with 10 bases between. The CDR3 is 14 amino acids. CDR1 is ENHRY and CDR2 is SYGVKD in the germline V gene. The CDR3 coding sequence is TGTGCCATCAGTTCAGATGGAGCCTACAATGAGCAGTTCTTC. Protein sequence: CAISSDGAYNEQFF.

The DNA for the CDR3 is TGTGCCAGCAGCTCAGACAGTAATGAAAAACTGTTTTTT. Amino acid sequence: CASSSDSNEKLFF. The chain joins TRBV12-3 or TRBV12-4 to TRBJ1-4, with D possibly TRBD1 on 5 matching bases. The CDR3 totals 13 residues. V dropped 6 bases and J dropped 4 bases, with 9 bases sitting between them.

The V call is TRBV28, the J call TRBJ2-7; D call uncertain. Trimming removed 4 bases from V and 0 bases from J, with 16 bases in between. This CDR3 region has 16 residues. Germline lookup yields CDR1 MDHEN and CDR2 SYDVKM. The CDR3 reads CASSSPSQTNSYEQYF. The CDR3 DNA sequence: TGTGCCAGCAGTTCCCCCTCCCAGACAAACTCCTACGAGCAGTACTTC.

This chain uses TRBV7-9 with TRBJ2-5; TRBD2 agrees at 12 bases. This CDR3 is built from 16 residues. Germline V gene data show CDR1 as SEHNR and CDR2 as FQNEAQ (reference sequence). Trimming cost V 4 bases and J 5 bases; bases outside gene matches: 8. The CDR3: CASSWTSGETWETQYF. The CDR3, as DNA: TGTGCCAGCAGCTGGACTAGCGGGGAGACGTGGGAGACCCAGTACTTC.

The chain is built from TRBV4-2 and TRBJ2-4, with a possible D match to TRBD2 (6 bases). V lost 1 base and J 5 bases, leaving 9 bases between the germline ends. Germline CDR1 LGHNA, CDR2 YNFKEQ. The CDR3 runs 14 residues. The CDR3: CASSQGGEENIQYF. CDR3 bases: TGTGCCAGCAGCCAAGGAGGGGAGGAAAACATTCAGTACTTC.

CDR3 sequence: CASSPPIRVNTEAFF. CDR3 bases: TGTGCCAGCTCACCACCAATCCGCGTGAACACTGAAGCTTTCTTT. This rearrangement joins TRBV18 to TRBJ1-1; D is uncertain. Germline CDR1 KGHSH, CDR2 LQKENI. V shed 0 bases and J shed 0 bases, with 8 bases lying between them. The CDR3 extends over 15 amino acids.

The rearrangement joins TRBV19 to TRBJ2-3, with 9 nucleotides matching TRBD2. Germline V gives CDR1 LNHDA, CDR2 SQIVND (reference sequence). The CDR3 sequence is 15 residues long. Trimming removed 0 bases from V and 4 bases from J; junction bases left unmatched: 2. The CDR3 spells CASSIESGRPDTQYF. CDR3 sequence (DNA): TGTGCCAGTAGTATAGAGAGCGGGAGGCCAGATACGCAGTATTTT.

This chain uses TRBV4-3 with TRBJ2-7; no definite D call. The CDR3 totals 14 residues. V lost 1 base and J lost 6, with 13 bases in between. CDR1 is LGHNA, CDR2 YSLEER, per germline. DNA of the CDR3: TGCGCCAGCAGCCAAGCATGGAGTGTGGGCGAGCAGTACTTC. This gives the protein CASSQAWSVGEQYF.

The genes are TRBV12-3 or TRBV12-4 and TRBJ2-7; 13 bases map to TRBD2. The J segment lost 7 bases and the V segment lost 10 bases, leaving 7 bases of the junction unmatched. The CDR3 consists of 13 residues. As DNA, the CDR3 is TGTGCCATTCGGACTAGCGGGAGCGGAGAGCAGTACTTC. Its protein product is CAIRTSGSGEQYF.

V gene TRBV19 combines with J gene TRBJ2-3; tentative D call: TRBD1 (6 bases). Germline CDR1 reads LNHDA; CDR2 reads SQIVND (reference sequence). This CDR3 is built from 13 residues. V was trimmed by 5 bases and J by 2 bases, leaving 8 bases between them. This CDR3 is CASSGGYTDTQYF. In DNA, the CDR3 is TGTGCCAGTAGTGGGGGCTACACAGATACGCAGTATTTT.

This chain links TRBV7-6 with TRBJ2-2; TRBD1 matches 11 bases. The ends lost 3 bases at V and 5 bases at J; junction bases unmatched: 2. Looked up from germline, CDR1 is SGHVS and CDR2 is FNYEAQ. This CDR3 region has 15 residues. The CDR3 coding sequence is TGTGCCAGCAGCTTCGGACAGGGGGCAACCGGGGAGCTGTTTTTT. It encodes CASSFGQGATGELFF.

V usage is TRBV6-6 and J usage is TRBJ2-5, with TRBD2 matching over 8 bases. The germline V gene encodes CDR1 MNHNY and CDR2 SVGAGI (reference sequence). The CDR3 runs 16 residues. The junction had 14 bases not matched to a gene; V was cut back by 6 bases and J by 5 bases. The CDR3 bases are TGTGCCAGCAGCCCACCGGGGGGGGGCGCGTATGAGACCCAGTACTTC. This codes for CASSPPGGGAYETQYF.